The 14 T cell receptor beta chains reported below all come from one sample, sequenced in a study of tumor and adjacent non-tumor tissue in lung cancer. This sample's RNA came from whole unsorted tissue. Three rounds of nested PCR, following a modified ARM-PCR protocol, produced the TCRbeta library. TCRdb passed the multiplex PCR reads through MiXCR, listing each CDR3 protein once. The data hold more than 120,000 distinct CDR3 sequences, with around two thirds observed a single time. Sequenced: lung tumor tissue. The receptors were sampled from a man aged 60 to 75 with small cell lung cancer.

This clonotype was seen just once. Being one base from a much bigger clone, this may be a read error. V usage is TRBV20-1 and J usage is TRBJ1-1; a possible D gene is TRBD1 (5 bases). This CDR3 has 14 amino acids. Germline V gene data show CDR1 as DFQATT and CDR2 as SNEGSKA (reference sequence). CDR3 loop: CSAAREGMNTETFF. The DNA for the CDR3 is TGCAGTGCTGCAAGGGAGGGGATGAACACTGAAACTTTCTTT.

V usage is TRBV29-1 and J usage is TRBJ2-4; 12 bases are shared with TRBD1. CDR1 and CDR2 from the germline V gene are SQVTM and ANQGSEA. V was pared by 5 bases and J by 7 bases, with 6 bases of the junction left unmatched. This CDR3 has 14 amino acids. CDR3 bases: TGCAGCGTTTGTGGGACAGGGGGCGCGAACATTCAGTACTTC. It translates to CSVCGTGGANIQYF.

The V gene is TRBV20-1, the J gene TRBJ2-5, with 8 bases lining up with TRBD2. Germline trimming cut 5 bases from V and 1 base from J; bases unmatched to any gene: 12. CDR1 and CDR2 (germline): DFQATT, SNEGSKA (reference sequence). This CDR3 has 16 residues. CDR3 DNA sequence: TGCAGTGCTCCCCAGGGGCTAGCGGGTTTCCAAGAGACCCAGTACTTC. This encodes CSAPQGLAGFQETQYF.

This clonotype was counted many times. The CDR3 coding sequence is TGCAGTGCTAGACGTGTCATCCTGACAGATACGCAGTATTTT. This codes for CSARRVILTDTQYF. The rearrangement links TRBV20-1 to TRBJ2-3; no firm D call. The CDR3 contains 14 residues. V lost 2 bases, J lost 3 bases, and 12 bases lay in between. The germline CDR1 and CDR2 sequences are DFQATT and SNEGSKA (reference sequence).

Notes on this clonotype: Germline and junction disagree at one end, which may indicate a read error. The rearrangement uses TRBV6-1 and TRBJ1-5, with D unclear. CDR1 is MNHNS and CDR2 is SASEGT in the germline V gene. The CDR3 covers 15 residues. CDR3 coding DNA: TGCGCCAGCAGTGAACGGTGGGAGGGAGCTTGGCCCCAACATTTT. Amino acid sequence: CASSERWEGAWPQHF.

The chain uses TRBV12-3 or TRBV12-4 and TRBJ2-6, with D tentatively TRBD1 or TRBD2 (6 bases each). CDR3 length: 15 amino acids. With 7 bases removed from V and 5 bases from J, the gap between germline ends came to 15 bases. The CDR3 nucleotides are TGTGCCAGCAAAGAAAGGGGGGCATGGGCCAACGTCCTGACTTTC. Translated: CASKERGAWANVLTF.

The genes are TRBV20-1 and TRBJ2-1, with 11 bases lining up with TRBD2. The germline V gene has CDR1 DFQATT and CDR2 SNEGSKA (reference sequence). J gave up 3 bases and V 0 bases, and 7 bases lay outside the gene matches. The CDR3 has 17 residues. The CDR3 sequence: CSARDNSGRACYNEQFF. The CDR3 DNA follows: TGCAGTGCTAGAGATAATAGCGGGAGGGCCTGCTACAATGAGCAGTTCTTC.

Comments on this clonotype: A single base separates this from a much larger clone, so it may be a read error. V and J are TRBV20-1 and TRBJ1-2; D might be TRBD1 (5 bases). Trimming shortened V by 4 bases and J by 6 bases, and 15 bases separated the two germline ends. The germline gives CDR1 DFQATT, CDR2 SNEGSKA (reference sequence). The CDR3 is 13 residues long. CDR3 DNA: TGCAGTGCTATGCAGTGGCAGGGAGATGGCTACACCTTC. Translating gives CSAMQWQGDGYTF.

This chain links TRBV20-1 with TRBJ2-1; no reliable D call. This CDR3 region has 11 residues. Germline-derived CDR1 and CDR2 are DFQATT and SNEGSKA (reference sequence). The germline V and J ends were trimmed by 3 bases and 8 bases, with 8 bases remaining between them. The chain's CDR3 is CSARVWDEQFF. The CDR3, as DNA: TGCAGTGCTAGGGTGTGGGATGAGCAGTTCTTC.

Concerning this clonotype itself: A read error may be the cause here, since a much bigger clone is one base away. The J gene is TRBJ2-1, the V gene TRBV4-2, with unresolved D. CDR3 length: 13 residues. Germline assignment: CDR1 LGHNA and CDR2 YNFKEQ. The CDR3 is CASNQVDQDEQFF. The CDR3 DNA follows: TGTGCCAGCAACCAAGTGGACCAAGATGAGCAGTTCTTC.

The chain recombines TRBV5-4 with TRBJ1-6; 7 positions agree with TRBD1. CDR3 length: 15 amino acids. Germline values: CDR1 SGHNT, CDR2 YYREEE (reference sequence). J lost 10 bases, V lost 0 bases, and 7 bases had no gene match. CDR3 sequence: CASSLETGSGSPLHF. The CDR3 DNA follows: TGTGCCAGCAGCTTGGAGACAGGGAGTGGCTCACCCCTCCACTTT.

As for this clonotype: One end of the junction fails to match germline, which may point to a read error. The chain joins TRBV11-1 to TRBJ2-1; D may be TRBD2 (5 bases). The CDR3 has 15 residues. Germline CDR1 SGHAT, CDR2 FQDESV (reference sequence). CDR3 region: CASSQLKGDGNEHSF. The CDR3 DNA reads as TGTGCCAGCAGCCAGCTTAAGGGAGACGGGAATGAGCACTCCTTC.

In its sample, this clonotype ranks as large. The rearrangement joins TRBV11-2 to TRBJ2-7; the D gene is possibly TRBD2 (6 bases). The germline V gene encodes CDR1 SGHAT and CDR2 FQNNGV. V was cut by 0 bases and J by 6 bases, with 12 bases left in between. This CDR3 comprises 14 residues. CDR3 DNA sequence: TGTGCCAGCAGCTTAGATCCCGGGAGCAGCGAGCAGTACGTC. This gives the protein CASSLDPGSSEQYV.

In regard to this clonotype: Given the absence of the conserved phenylalanine or tryptophan at the CDR3 end, a read error is likely. The rearrangement joins TRBV20-1 to TRBJ2-5; TRBD1 matches 7 bases. Germline CDR1 is DFQATT and CDR2 is SNEGSKA (reference sequence). The CDR3 spans 16 residues. The CDR3 sequence: CSARSQGSWYQETQYL. CDR3 coding DNA: TGCAGTGCTAGATCACAGGGGTCATGGTACCAAGAGACTCAGTACTTA.